A selection of T cell receptor beta chains follows, all from one sample in a study of blood T cell repertoires in COVID-19. Clones were sequenced by immunoSEQ multiplex PCR, and TCRdb holds only the in-frame ones, with some missing. The sample holds 15,000 to 25,000 clones, about 90% seen once. The sample comprised peripheral blood. Receptors originate from a human donor in a cohort sampled during active COVID-19. CDR3s include the opening cysteine and the closing phenylalanine or tryptophan. The order of the fields is V gene, CDR3 length, J gene, clone size, D gene, CDR3 DNA, CDR3 protein. The D gene is left open where the match is weak. Only some rows state a clone size, as once, few, many or a class for expanded clones.

v_call: TRBV13; cdr3_length: 16; j_call: TRBJ1-3; clone_size: .; d_call: TRBD1; cdr3_nt: TGTGCCAGCAGCTTAGGGTTAAGGGGGCGAGGAAACACCATATATTTT; cdr3_aa: CASSLGLRGRGNTIYF
v_call: TRBV3-1/TRBV3-2; cdr3_length: 15; j_call: TRBJ1-6; clone_size: .; d_call: .; cdr3_nt: TGTGCCAGCAGCCAAGGAGGGACACAAATTTCACCCCTCCACTTT; cdr3_aa: CASSQGGTQISPLHF
v_call: TRBV4-1; cdr3_length: 17; j_call: TRBJ1-6; clone_size: few; d_call: .; cdr3_nt: TGCGCCAGCAGCCAAGTTATCACAGGTGGGAATAATTCACCCCTCCACTTT; cdr3_aa: CASSQVITGGNNSPLHF
v_call: TRBV5-1; cdr3_length: 14; j_call: TRBJ1-1; clone_size: .; d_call: .; cdr3_nt: TGCGCCAGCAGCTTTTCAGGCGGGGGGACTGAAGCTTTCTTT; cdr3_aa: CASSFSGGGTEAFF
v_call: TRBV18; cdr3_length: 17; j_call: TRBJ2-2; clone_size: .; d_call: TRBD2; cdr3_nt: TGTGCCAGCTCACGCGGAGCTAGCGGGGGGAACACCGGGGAGCTGTTTTTT; cdr3_aa: CASSRGASGGNTGELFF
v_call: TRBV2; cdr3_length: 15; j_call: TRBJ2-2; clone_size: .; d_call: TRBD1; cdr3_nt: TGTGCCAGCAGTGCCCGGGACAGGGGGACCGGGGAGCTGTTTTTT; cdr3_aa: CASSARDRGTGELFF
v_call: TRBV29-1; cdr3_length: 16; j_call: TRBJ2-2; clone_size: .; d_call: TRBD1; cdr3_nt: TGCAGCGTATTAATACCATCAGGGGGCTTCACCGGGGAGCTGTTTTTT; cdr3_aa: CSVLIPSGGFTGELFF
v_call: TRBV6-5; cdr3_length: 15; j_call: TRBJ1-4; clone_size: .; d_call: TRBD1; cdr3_nt: TGTGCCAGCAGGCAAGGTCCGGGACAGGTTGAAAAACTGTTTTTT; cdr3_aa: CASRQGPGQVEKLFF
v_call: TRBV10-3; cdr3_length: 14; j_call: TRBJ1-5; clone_size: .; d_call: TRBD1; cdr3_nt: TGTGCCATCAGCGGGACAGCCGTGAATCAGCCCCAGCATTTT; cdr3_aa: CAISGTAVNQPQHF
v_call: TRBV10-2; cdr3_length: 13; j_call: TRBJ1-3; clone_size: .; d_call: TRBD1; cdr3_nt: TGCGCCAGCAGTGAGAAGGCAGGGGGCGCCTTTTATTTT; cdr3_aa: CASSEKAGGAFYF
v_call: TRBV4-2; cdr3_length: 15; j_call: TRBJ1-2; clone_size: .; d_call: TRBD1; cdr3_nt: TGTGCCAGCAGCCAATCGAACGGACAGGGTGAAGGCTACACCTTC; cdr3_aa: CASSQSNGQGEGYTF
v_call: TRBV6-1; cdr3_length: 14; j_call: TRBJ1-2; clone_size: .; d_call: .; cdr3_nt: TGTGCCAGCAGTGAAACTAACAGAGCGGATGGCTACACCTTC; cdr3_aa: CASSETNRADGYTF
v_call: TRBV27; cdr3_length: 11; j_call: TRBJ1-1; clone_size: .; d_call: .; cdr3_nt: TGTGCCAGTCTGTCGAACACTGAAGCTTTCTTT; cdr3_aa: CASLSNTEAFF
v_call: TRBV27; cdr3_length: 14; j_call: TRBJ2-5; clone_size: .; d_call: TRBD2; cdr3_nt: TGTGCCAGCAAGCCATCGGGGGGTGGTGAGACCCAGTACTTC; cdr3_aa: CASKPSGGGETQYF
v_call: TRBV6-5; cdr3_length: 15; j_call: TRBJ1-1; clone_size: .; d_call: .; cdr3_nt: TGTGCCAGCAGTTACATGGGACACTCGAACACTGAAGCTTTCTTT; cdr3_aa: CASSYMGHSNTEAFF
v_call: TRBV6-6; cdr3_length: 17; j_call: TRBJ1-4; clone_size: .; d_call: TRBD1; cdr3_nt: TGTGCCAGCAGTCAAACCCCCGGACAGGGTTGGGGCGAAAAACTGTTTTTT; cdr3_aa: CASSQTPGQGWGEKLFF
v_call: TRBV6-1; cdr3_length: 14; j_call: TRBJ1-2; clone_size: once; d_call: TRBD1; cdr3_nt: TGTGCCAGCAGTGAGATACAGGGGTTCTATGGCTACACCTTC; cdr3_aa: CASSEIQGFYGYTF
v_call: TRBV5-6; cdr3_length: 15; j_call: TRBJ1-2; clone_size: .; d_call: TRBD1; cdr3_nt: TGTGCCAGCAGCTTTAGACAGGGGGCAAACTATGGCTACACCTTC; cdr3_aa: CASSFRQGANYGYTF
v_call: TRBV5-1; cdr3_length: 14; j_call: TRBJ1-1; clone_size: .; d_call: .; cdr3_nt: TGCGCCAGCAGCTTGGCACAGGGGAACACTGAAGCTTTCTTT; cdr3_aa: CASSLAQGNTEAFF
v_call: TRBV18; cdr3_length: 13; j_call: TRBJ1-1; clone_size: .; d_call: .; cdr3_nt: TGTGCCAGCTCACCGGGCAGGGTTACTGAAGCTTTCTTT; cdr3_aa: CASSPGRVTEAFF
v_call: TRBV7-8; cdr3_length: 19; j_call: TRBJ2-7; clone_size: .; d_call: TRBD2; cdr3_nt: TGTGCCAGCAGCTTGGCGATGGGACTAGCGGGGGGGCGGGCCTACGAGCAGTACTTC; cdr3_aa: CASSLAMGLAGGRAYEQYF
v_call: TRBV6-6; cdr3_length: 15; j_call: TRBJ1-4; clone_size: .; d_call: .; cdr3_nt: TGTGCCAGCAGTTCCAGGTGGATCCTTCTAGAAAAACTGTTTTTT; cdr3_aa: CASSSRWILLEKLFF
v_call: TRBV11-2; cdr3_length: 15; j_call: TRBJ1-6; clone_size: .; d_call: .; cdr3_nt: TGTGCCAGCAGCTTAGAACCTAGTCCCAATTCACCCCTCCACTTT; cdr3_aa: CASSLEPSPNSPLHF
v_call: TRBV5-1; cdr3_length: 16; j_call: TRBJ2-5; clone_size: .; d_call: .; cdr3_nt: TGCGCCAGCAGCGAACTACCGGGTCAACTTCAAGAGACCCAGTACTTC; cdr3_aa: CASSELPGQLQETQYF
v_call: TRBV19; cdr3_length: 15; j_call: TRBJ1-2; clone_size: .; d_call: TRBD1; cdr3_nt: TGTGCCAGTAGTTCTCGGACAGGGGAAGGCTATGGCTACACCTTC; cdr3_aa: CASSSRTGEGYGYTF
v_call: TRBV4-1; cdr3_length: 16; j_call: TRBJ1-2; clone_size: .; d_call: .; cdr3_nt: TGCGCCAGCAGCCAAGAGAGGACTATTGGGGGCTATGGCTACACCTTC; cdr3_aa: CASSQERTIGGYGYTF
v_call: TRBV30; cdr3_length: 19; j_call: TRBJ1-3; clone_size: .; d_call: .; cdr3_nt: TGTGCCTGGAGTGTAAAGGCGGCGGGGTCCCAACTCTCTGGAAACACCATATATTTT; cdr3_aa: CAWSVKAAGSQLSGNTIYF
v_call: TRBV7-6; cdr3_length: 15; j_call: TRBJ2-1; clone_size: .; d_call: .; cdr3_nt: TGTGCCAGCAGCTTCGGGGGAGCTGGCAGGAATGAGCAGTTCTTC; cdr3_aa: CASSFGGAGRNEQFF
v_call: TRBV5-1; cdr3_length: 13; j_call: TRBJ2-1; clone_size: .; d_call: .; cdr3_nt: TGCGCCAGCAGCCCCGACAGCCTCAATGAGCAGTTCTTC; cdr3_aa: CASSPDSLNEQFF
v_call: TRBV4-2; cdr3_length: 17; j_call: TRBJ1-2; clone_size: .; d_call: TRBD1; cdr3_nt: TGTGCCAGCAGCCAAGAGGGAACAGGGGCCAGAGACTATGGCTACACCTTC; cdr3_aa: CASSQEGTGARDYGYTF
v_call: TRBV29-1; cdr3_length: 15; j_call: TRBJ2-1; clone_size: once; d_call: TRBD2; cdr3_nt: TGCAGCGTTGGGATAGCGGGGGGGCGTTACAATGAGCAGTTCTTC; cdr3_aa: CSVGIAGGRYNEQFF
v_call: TRBV14; cdr3_length: 16; j_call: TRBJ2-1; clone_size: .; d_call: .; cdr3_nt: TGTGCCAGCAGCCAAGGGGTGGTCAGGATCTACAATGAGCAGTTCTTC; cdr3_aa: CASSQGVVRIYNEQFF
v_call: TRBV19; cdr3_length: 14; j_call: TRBJ1-5; clone_size: .; d_call: .; cdr3_nt: TGTGCCAGTAGTATAGACTATAGCAATCAGCCCCAGCATTTT; cdr3_aa: CASSIDYSNQPQHF
v_call: TRBV3-1/TRBV3-2; cdr3_length: 13; j_call: TRBJ1-1; clone_size: .; d_call: .; cdr3_nt: TGTGCCAGCAGCCAAGTACAGAACACTGAAGCTTTCTTT; cdr3_aa: CASSQVQNTEAFF
v_call: TRBV18; cdr3_length: 14; j_call: TRBJ1-1; clone_size: .; d_call: .; cdr3_nt: TGTGCCAGCTCCCCACTGAGCCTGAACACTGAAGCTTTCTTT; cdr3_aa: CASSPLSLNTEAFF
v_call: TRBV5-1; cdr3_length: 15; j_call: TRBJ1-1; clone_size: .; d_call: TRBD1; cdr3_nt: TGCGCCAGCAGCTTGGGGGATTCAACAGGGGCTGAAGCTTTCTTT; cdr3_aa: CASSLGDSTGAEAFF
v_call: TRBV27; cdr3_length: 14; j_call: TRBJ2-6; clone_size: .; d_call: .; cdr3_nt: TGTGCCAGCAGTCCGACTTCTTTGGCCAACGTCCTGACTTTC; cdr3_aa: CASSPTSLANVLTF
v_call: TRBV20-1; cdr3_length: 12; j_call: TRBJ2-1; clone_size: .; d_call: .; cdr3_nt: TGCAGTGCTACTGACAGGTTCACTGAGCAGTTCTTC; cdr3_aa: CSATDRFTEQFF
v_call: TRBV18; cdr3_length: 15; j_call: TRBJ2-7; clone_size: .; d_call: .; cdr3_nt: TGTGCCAGCTCACTTACTCCGGGAAGGTTACACGAGCAGTACTTC; cdr3_aa: CASSLTPGRLHEQYF
v_call: TRBV7-9; cdr3_length: 15; j_call: TRBJ1-5; clone_size: .; d_call: TRBD1; cdr3_nt: TGTGCCAGCAGCTTAGGGGGACAGGTGGGACAGCCCCAGCATTTT; cdr3_aa: CASSLGGQVGQPQHF
v_call: TRBV5-1; cdr3_length: 15; j_call: TRBJ1-5; clone_size: .; d_call: .; cdr3_nt: TGCGCCAGCAGCTTCGACGGACAGAGCAATCAGCCCCAGCATTTT; cdr3_aa: CASSFDGQSNQPQHF
v_call: TRBV19; cdr3_length: 15; j_call: TRBJ2-3; clone_size: .; d_call: TRBD2; cdr3_nt: TGTGCCACCGCATCCGGGACTAGCGGGGTCGATACGCAGTATTTT; cdr3_aa: CATASGTSGVDTQYF
v_call: TRBV19; cdr3_length: 14; j_call: TRBJ2-2; clone_size: .; d_call: .; cdr3_nt: TGTGCCAGTAGTATAGGACAGAACACCGGGGAGCTGTTTTTT; cdr3_aa: CASSIGQNTGELFF